This T cell receptor (beta chain) originates from a study of graft-versus-host responses after intestinal transplantation. Study in general: Each transplant was multivisceral, liver-intestinal, or isolated intestinal. The whole recipient group had anti-thymocyte globulin induction followed by tacrolimus and steroids for roughly 3 years.

Produced via immunoSEQ multiplex PCR; TCRdb's table is partial and in-frame only. The sample records tens of thousands of clones, approximately 88% being singletons. The V gene lost 10 bases and the J gene lost 0 bases, with 13 bases spanning the gap. There are 14 residues in the CDR3. The V gene's germline CDR1 is SNHLY and CDR2 FYNNEI. This clone has just a few counts. Its antigen is as yet unknown. The study's findings and limits: Among recipient marrow samples, GvH clones were found; some appeared first in ileum or blood. Some patients had graft-donor T cell macrochimerism. In their allografts, the ratios of graft-versus-host to host-versus-graft T cell clones were high.

The TCR originated in a human donor who received an intestinal transplant. The sample consisted of unstimulated CD4+ T cells sorted from spleen or lymph node cells, taken before intestinal transplant. The genes are TRBV2 and TRBJ1-3, with D unclear. CDR3 sequence (DNA): TGTGCCATAAACCTAGCTAACTCTGGAAACACCATATATTTT. Residues: CAINLANSGNTIYF.